Listed below are T cell receptor beta chains from one sample, sequenced in a study of cytomegalovirus exposure and HLA in healthy donors. Sequencing used immunoSEQ multiplex PCR; TCRdb keeps in-frame clones, though not all of them. This sample has some 77,000 clones, with 85% to 95% found just once. Sequenced: PBMCs. Receptors originate from a man aged 18 to 30 in good health and CMV-seropositive. The CDR3 runs from the conserved cysteine through the conserved F or W. D genes are given only for firm matches. The size field is filled for only some rows; it gives once, few, many or a size class.

TRBV5-1,TRBJ2-7,NA,NA,TGCGCCAGCAGCTTTGGGCCGACCATCTCCTACGAGCAGTACTTC,CASSFGPTISYEQYF
TRBV28,TRBJ2-7,TRBD1,NA,TGTGCCAGCAGCCAAGGACAGGTCCCATACTACGAGCAGTACTTC,CASSQGQVPYYEQYF
TRBV19,TRBJ2-7,NA,NA,TGTGCCAGTAGTATCTGGGGGCAGAGCGAGCAGTACTTC,CASSIWGQSEQYF
TRBV9,TRBJ1-2,NA,NA,TGTGCCAGCAGCTCTGGAGACAGGCGCGGTGTTAATGGCTACACCTTC,CASSSGDRRGVNGYTF
TRBV7-3,TRBJ2-7,NA,NA,TGTGCCAGCAGCTTAATGGACAGGGAGGGCGAGCAGTACTTC,CASSLMDREGEQYF
TRBV19,TRBJ2-7,TRBD1,NA,TGTGCCTCCACCGGGACAGGGAGCTCCTACGAGCAGTACTTC,CASTGTGSSYEQYF
TRBV2,TRBJ1-2,TRBD1,NA,TGTGCCAGCACAACAGGGGGCGGCCCCTATGGCTACACCTTC,CASTTGGGPYGYTF
TRBV6-1,TRBJ2-7,TRBD2,NA,TGTGCCAGCAGCGGGGGGATGCTGGGCTACGAGCAGTACTTC,CASSGGMLGYEQYF
TRBV15,TRBJ2-2,NA,NA,TGTGCCACCAGGCCAACAGGTTTGGCCGGGGAGCTGTTTTTT,CATRPTGLAGELFF
TRBV29-1,TRBJ1-2,NA,NA,TGCAGCGCTGCGTTTGAAAGTTCGGGATATGGCTACACCTTC,CSAAFESSGYGYTF
TRBV5-5,TRBJ2-2,TRBD1,once,TGTGCCAGCAGCACGGACGGGACAGCTTCTAGCCTCGGGGAGCTGTTTTTT,CASSTDGTASSLGELFF
TRBV5-4,TRBJ1-4,TRBD1,NA,TGTGCCAGCAGCTTACAGGGGACGGCTAATGAAAAACTGTTTTTT,CASSLQGTANEKLFF
TRBV11-2,TRBJ2-5,NA,NA,TGTGCCAGCAGCCCCGACGGTGGGCTAGCTTTGTACCAAGAGACCCAGTACTTC,CASSPDGGLALYQETQYF
TRBV2,TRBJ2-7,NA,NA,TGTGCCAGCAGTATTCGGACAGTTCGAGCGGACGAGCAGTACTTC,CASSIRTVRADEQYF
TRBV18,TRBJ2-7,TRBD2,NA,TGTGCCAGCTCCCAGGGACTAGCGATCGAGCAGTACTTC,CASSQGLAIEQYF
TRBV11-2,TRBJ2-3,TRBD2,NA,TGTGCCAGCAGCCGGTACAGCGGGGGAAACACAGATACGCAGTATTTT,CASSRYSGGNTDTQYF
TRBV10-2,TRBJ2-1,TRBD1,NA,TGCGCCACCGGACAGGAAGGGCCTGAGCAGTTCTTC,CATGQEGPEQFF
TRBV29-1,TRBJ2-5,NA,once,TGCAGCGCCGCGATCCAAGAGACCCAGTACTTC,CSAAIQETQYF
TRBV28,TRBJ2-3,TRBD1,NA,TGTGCCAGCAGTACTACAGGGGCAGATACGCAGTATTTT,CASSTTGADTQYF
TRBV18,TRBJ2-1,TRBD2,NA,TGTGCCAGCTCACCCGGGACTAGCGTCCACAATGAGCAGTTCTTC,CASSPGTSVHNEQFF
TRBV10-3,TRBJ2-7,NA,NA,TGTGCCACCAGCAGGGAAACCTACGAGCAGTACTTC,CATSRETYEQYF
TRBV6-1,TRBJ2-7,NA,few,TGTGCCAGCAGTAATAGCGGAGGCCTCTACGAGCAGTACTTC,CASSNSGGLYEQYF
TRBV9,TRBJ1-6,TRBD1,NA,TGTGCCAGCAGCGTAGGGGACAGGGGTAATTCACCCCTCCACTTT,CASSVGDRGNSPLHF
TRBV9,TRBJ1-2,NA,NA,TGTGCCAGCAGCGTTGGGACTACCTATGGCTACACCTTC,CASSVGTTYGYTF
TRBV6-6,TRBJ2-1,TRBD1,once,TGTGCCAGCAGGCCCGGGACAGGGAGCCACAATGAGCAGTTCTTC,CASRPGTGSHNEQFF
TRBV18,TRBJ2-7,TRBD1,NA,TGTGCCAGCTCGGGGGACAGGCTCCAGGAGCAGTACTTC,CASSGDRLQEQYF
TRBV28,TRBJ2-5,TRBD2,NA,TGTGCCAGCAGTCCCGGACTAGCGCCCCAAGAGACCCAGTACTTC,CASSPGLAPQETQYF
TRBV6-1,TRBJ2-7,TRBD2,NA,TGTGCCAGCAGTGAAGGGCGGTTCAGCGGGACCCCTTTCTCCTACGAGCAGTACTTC,CASSEGRFSGTPFSYEQYF
TRBV7-9,TRBJ1-1,NA,NA,TGTGCCAGCAGCTTAGCCCAGGCGCACACTGAAGCTTTCTTT,CASSLAQAHTEAFF
TRBV5-1,TRBJ1-2,NA,NA,TGCGCCAGCAGCCGGGAGGCCCGGACTAACTATGGCTACACCTTC,CASSREARTNYGYTF
TRBV11-2,TRBJ1-1,TRBD1,NA,TGTGCCAGCAGCTTAAGGCAGGGGGACACTGAAGCTTTCTTT,CASSLRQGDTEAFF